Presented here are 9 T cell receptor beta chains from one specimen sequenced in a study of shared clonotypes between healthy human individuals. Using immunoSEQ multiplex PCR, the repertoire was profiled, and TCRdb retains in-frame clones only, with some absent. The sample has around 1.6 million clones, approximately 98% seen once; the top ten hold about 0.45%. The sequencing sample was made of naive CD4+ T cells sorted from blood. Subset given: CD45RA+ positively selected. These receptors originate from a man aged 30 to 39 in good health.

The J gene is TRBJ1-2, the V gene TRBV28; no definite D call. The CDR3 has 13 residues. Germline V lookup: CDR1 MDHEN, CDR2 SYDVKM. V was shortened by 4 bases and J by 5 bases, with 11 bases between the two germline ends. Written as DNA, the CDR3 is TGTGCCAGCAGTTCCAATTTGGGGTATGGCTACACCTTC. Its translation is CASSSNLGYGYTF.

As concerns this clone: Compared with germline, one end of the junction differs, possibly owing to a read error. This sequence joins TRBV5-8 and TRBJ1-3; 9 nucleotides match TRBD1. CDR3 length: 14 residues. Germline V gene sequence: CDR1 SGHTS, CDR2 YDEGEE. The CDR3 here is CARSLRGDRDTIYF. The CDR3 DNA reads as TGTGCCAGAAGCTTGCGTGGGGACAGGGACACCATATATTTT.

This clone has just one count. V gene TRBV2 combines with J gene TRBJ1-3, with unresolved D. Germline CDR1 SNHLY, CDR2 FYNNEI. CDR3 size: 14 residues. The V end lost 4 bases, the J end lost 2 bases, and 9 bases lay between the germline ends. In DNA, the CDR3 is TGTGCCAGCAGTGCCCTTCGAGCTGGAAACACCATATATTTT. Its protein product is CASSALRAGNTIYF. Full variable domain (rest looked up from reference TRBV2 and TRBJ1-3): EPEVTQTPSHQVTQMGQEVILRCVPISNHLYFYWYRQILGQKVEFLVSFYNNEISEKSEIFDDQFSVERPDGSNFTLKIRSTKLEDSAMYFCASSALRAGNTIYFGEGSWLTVV.

The chain links TRBV19 to TRBJ2-3; a possible D gene is TRBD2 (6 bases). Germline loops: CDR1 LNHDA, CDR2 SQIVND (reference sequence). This CDR3 comprises 14 residues. Trimming removed 5 bases at V and 1 base at J, with 10 bases between. The CDR3 spells CASSLRGRTDTQYF. The DNA for the CDR3 is TGTGCCAGTAGTCTGCGGGGTCGCACAGATACGCAGTATTTT.

V is TRBV5-1 and J is TRBJ2-1, with TRBD2 as a possible D gene (6 bases). The CDR3 sequence is 17 residues long. Germline lookup yields CDR1 SGHRS and CDR2 YFSETQ. Trimming took 1 base from V and 0 from J, leaving 14 bases between them. This CDR3 is CASSLSAGGISYNEQFF. The CDR3 bases are TGCGCCAGCAGCTTGTCGGCTGGCGGGATCTCCTACAATGAGCAGTTCTTC.

The rearrangement uses TRBV7-2 and TRBJ2-7; the match to TRBD2 covers 8 bases. The CDR3 spans 15 residues. Looked up from germline, CDR1 is SGHTA and CDR2 is FQGNSA. J was trimmed by 3 bases and V by 5 bases; bases with no gene match: 9. CDR3 sequence reads: CASSPGLASHYEQYF. CDR3 in DNA: TGTGCCAGCAGCCCTGGACTAGCTTCCCACTACGAGCAGTACTTC.

DNA for the CDR3: TGTGCCAGCAGTTCTGCCGACAGGGGAGATGGCTACACCTTC. This gives the protein CASSSADRGDGYTF. The V and J genes are TRBV28 and TRBJ1-2; 8 bases map to TRBD1. The CDR3 totals 14 residues. Germline trimming cut 4 bases from V and 6 bases from J; bases unmatched to any gene: 7. Per germline, CDR1 MDHEN and CDR2 SYDVKM.

The J gene is TRBJ2-7, the V gene TRBV4-3, with 10 bases lining up with TRBD2. The germline CDR1 and CDR2 sequences are LGHNA and YSLEER. The V segment lost 2 bases and the J segment 6 bases; nucleotides outside the gene matches: 10. This CDR3 is 16 amino acids long. Here the CDR3 DNA reads TGCGCCAGCAGCCAATTCTCAACTAGCGGGACCGGCGAGCAGTACTTC. Translated, it gives CASSQFSTSGTGEQYF.

On this clone: At the DNA level, this CDR3 is encoded by other sequences in the same sample as well. The V gene is TRBV5-4, the J gene TRBJ2-1; tentative D call: TRBD2 (6 bases). The germline V gene encodes CDR1 SGHNT and CDR2 YYREEE (reference sequence). V was shortened by 1 base and J by 5 bases, with 10 bases between the two germline ends. This CDR3 spans 14 amino acids. This chain's CDR3 is CASSLSLANNEQFF. Written as DNA, the CDR3 is TGTGCCAGCAGCTTGTCCCTAGCGAACAATGAGCAGTTCTTC.